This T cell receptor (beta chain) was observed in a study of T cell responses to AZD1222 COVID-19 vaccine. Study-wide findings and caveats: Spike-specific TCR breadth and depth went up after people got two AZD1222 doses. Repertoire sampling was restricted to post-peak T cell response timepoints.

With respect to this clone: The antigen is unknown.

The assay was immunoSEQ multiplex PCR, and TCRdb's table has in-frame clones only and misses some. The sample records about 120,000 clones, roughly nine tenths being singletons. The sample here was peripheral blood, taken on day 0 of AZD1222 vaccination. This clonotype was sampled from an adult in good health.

This CDR3 reads CASSPSTGSSGANVLTF. CDR3 nucleotide sequence: TGTGCCAGCAGCCCCTCCACGGGCAGCTCTGGGGCCAACGTCCTGACTTTC. The chain has TRBV7-3 and TRBJ2-6; D not resolved. CDR1 and CDR2 (germline): SGHTA, FQGTGA. The ends were cut back, 5 bases at V and 0 bases at J, with 14 bases in the middle. This CDR3 comprises 17 residues.